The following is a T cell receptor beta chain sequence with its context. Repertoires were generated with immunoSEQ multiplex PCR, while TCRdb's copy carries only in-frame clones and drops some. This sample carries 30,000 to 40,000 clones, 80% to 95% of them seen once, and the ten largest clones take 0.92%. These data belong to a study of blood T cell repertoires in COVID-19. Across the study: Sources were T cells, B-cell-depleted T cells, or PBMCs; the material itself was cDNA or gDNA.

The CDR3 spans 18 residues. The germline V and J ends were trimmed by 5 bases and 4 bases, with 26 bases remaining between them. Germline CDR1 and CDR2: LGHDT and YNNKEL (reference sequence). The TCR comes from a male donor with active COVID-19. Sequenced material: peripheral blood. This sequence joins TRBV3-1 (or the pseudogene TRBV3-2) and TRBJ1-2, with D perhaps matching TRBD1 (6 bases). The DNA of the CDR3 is TGTGCCAGCAGCTCCAGAATCCAAAACAGGGAAAGGGGCTATGGCTACACCTTC. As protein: CASSSRIQNRERGYGYTF.